This TCR beta chain appears in the sequencing data of a study of control samples from healthy donors and cancer patients. Trimming shortened V by 0 bases and J by 1 base, and 7 bases separated the two germline ends. Germline V CDR1 and CDR2: KGHSH, LQKENI. This CDR3 spans 14 amino acids. This clone came up once. The identical CDR3 is also encoded by other nucleotide sequences in the sample. TCRdb keeps only in-frame clones here, not all; method: immunoSEQ multiplex PCR. Among about 59,000 clones listed, 87% were seen once. This receptor was identified in a woman aged 55 to 70 with lung cancer. Sequencing was done on a sample of PBMCs. The chain links TRBV18 to TRBJ2-7; D is possibly TRBD2 (5 bases). CDR3 DNA: TGTGCCAGCTCACCACCGTCGGGATCCTACGAGCAGTACTTC. It codes for CASSPPSGSYEQYF.